What follows are 17 T cell receptor beta chains derived from one specimen sequenced in a study of human T cells and chemical hapten exposure (dated by TCRdb to about 2021). The library was made by RACE. Sequencing relied on a NextSeq 500. Using fastp at Q25 and MiXCR, TCRdb reprocessed the public reads and kept productive beta chains. Every CDR3 protein is listed once, alongside the most common genes and DNA of its rows. The sample data list nearly 350,000 distinct CDR3 sequences, and around 6.9% of these were observed just once. Roughly 8% of the sample lies in the top ten. The time point tag for this specimen amounts to: patch test 1, 2 weeks after DPC sensitization. The label giving this sample's treatment or condition can be read as: therapeutic diphenylcyclopropenone sensitization with weekly scalp DPC. Sequencing was performed on whole blood, taken in connection with sensitization to the hapten diphenylcyclopropenone (DPC). The receptors originated from a young woman with alopecia areata. Some clones in this sample may be carry-over from other donors' samples.

At least ten counts were recorded for this clonotype. J is TRBJ2-4 and V is TRBV2, with D uncertain. From germline, CDR1 is SNHLY and CDR2 FYNNEI. Between the trimmed V and J ends, which lost 4 bases and 1 base, there was a span of 20 bases. The CDR3 totals 18 residues. CDR3 sequence (DNA): TGTGCCAGCAGTGCTCGATTAAGTGGACCCTCTGCCAAAAACATTCAGTACTTC. This sequence encodes CASSARLSGPSAKNIQYF.

This clonotype was seen at least ten times. This chain uses TRBV7-2 with TRBJ2-3; D is possibly TRBD2 (5 bases). This CDR3 has 14 amino acids. The germline gives CDR1 SGHTA, CDR2 FQGNSA. Trimming left V 0 bases short and J 5 bases short, with 9 bases between. In DNA form, the CDR3 reads TGTGCCAGCAGCTTAGCGACGGGAATAGATACGCAGTATTTT. It yields the protein CASSLATGIDTQYF.

This clonotype was found a few times. CDR3 DNA sequence: TGCGCCAGCAGCTCCCTCCCGGCGAACACTGAAGCTTTCTTT. As protein: CASSSLPANTEAFF. V and J are TRBV5-1 and TRBJ1-1; no definite D call. Germline CDR1 reads SGHRS; CDR2 reads YFSETQ. Trimming left V 3 bases short and J 1 base short, with 10 bases between. CDR3 length equals 14 residues.

Ten or more counts support this clonotype. The chain uses TRBV10-3 and TRBJ2-3; D is uncertain. Germline lookup yields CDR1 ENHRY and CDR2 SYGVKD. With 8 bases removed from V and 2 bases from J, the gap between germline ends came to 17 bases. The length of the CDR3 is 15 residues. CDR3 residues: CAISPPMGNTDTQYF. The CDR3 DNA follows: TGTGCCATCTCGCCTCCTATGGGCAACACAGATACGCAGTATTTT.

This clonotype was recorded many times. The chain uses TRBV7-2 and TRBJ2-1, with 7 bases matching TRBD2. V gave up 5 bases and J gave up 10 bases; unmatched junction bases: 11. This CDR3 contains 14 residues. Germline V gives CDR1 SGHTA, CDR2 FQGNSA. This chain's CDR3 is CASSRDYQGGEQFF. The CDR3 DNA reads as TGTGCCAGCAGCCGGGACTATCAAGGCGGGGAGCAGTTCTTC.

This clonotype was seen more than once but under ten times. This chain uses TRBV4-1 with TRBJ2-1; weak D call: TRBD2 (5 bases). The CDR3 runs 16 residues. The ends were cut back, 0 bases at V and 4 bases at J, with 13 bases in the middle. Germline V gene data show CDR1 as MGHRA and CDR2 as YSYEKL. The CDR3: CASSQEWLRGYNEQFF. CDR3 DNA sequence: TGCGCCAGCAGCCAAGAATGGCTACGAGGGTACAATGAGCAGTTCTTC.

This clonotype was recorded at least ten times. This sequence joins TRBV5-1 and TRBJ2-1; TRBD2 matches 10 bases. V lost 0 bases to trimming and J lost 6 bases; unmatched junction nucleotides: 6. From germline, CDR1 is SGHRS and CDR2 YFSETQ. The CDR3 length is 16 residues. CDR3 protein: CASSLAETSGVNEQFF. DNA of the CDR3: TGCGCCAGCAGCTTGGCAGAAACTAGCGGGGTCAATGAGCAGTTCTTC.

This clonotype was detected many times. This rearrangement joins TRBV20-1 to TRBJ2-1; 8 nucleotides agree with TRBD2. With V trimmed by 0 bases and J by 10 bases, 8 bases remained unmatched. From germline, CDR1 is DFQATT and CDR2 SNEGSKA (reference sequence). The CDR3 has 14 amino acids. The DNA of the CDR3 is TGCAGTGCTAGAGAGGGTAGCGGGGTAGCAGAGCAGTTCTTC. Its protein is CSAREGSGVAEQFF.

In its sample, this clonotype was seen a few times. This clone may be a read error of a much larger clone one base away. The chain joins TRBV6-4 to TRBJ2-3; D not certain. Trimming cost V 0 bases and J 2 bases, with 3 bases left between them. The germline gives CDR1 MRHNA, CDR2 SNTAGT. The CDR3 has 13 residues. CDR3 region: CASSDSDTDTQYF. The CDR3 region has the DNA TGTGCCAGCAGTGACTCGGACACAGATACGCAGTATTTT.

This clonotype has a handful of counts. The chain carries TRBV7-9 and TRBJ2-3, with D possibly matching TRBD1 (6 bases). Germline V gene data show CDR1 as SEHNR and CDR2 as FQNEAQ (reference sequence). The length of the CDR3 is 15 residues. Trimming took 10 bases from V and 0 from J, leaving 17 bases between them. The CDR3 DNA reads TGTGCCATAACACAGGGTTCAGCTAGCACAGATACGCAGTATTTT. Its translation: CAITQGSASTDTQYF. Full variable domain (remainder filled in from reference TRBV7-9 and TRBJ2-3): DTGVSQNPRHKITKRGQNVTFRCDPISEHNRLYWYRQTLGQGPEFLTYFQNEAQLEKSRLLSDRFSAERPKGSFSTLEIQRTEQGDSAMYLCAITQGSASTDTQYFGPGTRLTVL.

This clonotype was observed a handful of times. V gene TRBV6-5 combines with J gene TRBJ1-2, with 8 nucleotides matching TRBD1. V lost 7 bases and J lost 6; bases outside the gene matches: 7. Germline V gene data show CDR1 as MNHEY and CDR2 as SVGAGI. The CDR3 consists of 13 residues. As DNA, the CDR3 is TGTGCCAGCACGCGGACAGGGTCCGATGGCTACACCTTC. This sequence encodes CASTRTGSDGYTF.

This clonotype was seen a few times. The V call is TRBV12-3 or TRBV12-4, the J call TRBJ2-1; TRBD1 matches 7 bases. The CDR3 is made up of 14 amino acids. V trimming: 10 bases; J trimming: 0 bases; junction bases outside the gene matches: 6. CDR3 coding DNA: TGTGCCACCGAACAGGGGAGCTCCTACAATGAGCAGTTCTTC. Protein sequence: CATEQGSSYNEQFF.

This sequence joins TRBV18 and TRBJ1-3; D gene unclear. Germline V lookup: CDR1 KGHSH, CDR2 LQKENI. V lost 4 bases and J lost 0, with 10 bases in between. CDR3 length equals 15 residues. DNA for the CDR3: TGTGCCAGCTCACTGACGGCCAGCTCTGGAAACACCATATATTTT. This sequence encodes CASSLTASSGNTIYF.

This clonotype was counted many times. This rearrangement joins TRBV29-1 to TRBJ2-3; 11 bases line up with TRBD2. The length of the CDR3 is 16 residues. Looked up from germline, CDR1 is SQVTM and CDR2 is ANQGSEA. V gave up 1 base and J gave up 2 bases; unmatched junction bases: 5. The CDR3 DNA reads as TGCAGCGTTGAAGGACGTAGCGGGGGGGCCACAGATACGCAGTATTTT. Amino acid sequence: CSVEGRSGGATDTQYF.

This clonotype was counted between two and nine times. The gene calls are TRBV7-2 and TRBJ2-3, with D perhaps given as TRBD1 or TRBD2 (6 bases each). V lost 6 bases to trimming and J lost 0 bases, with 16 bases between them. This CDR3 has 16 residues. Germline CDR1 SGHTA, CDR2 FQGNSA. This chain's CDR3 is CASSKGDSVSTDTQYF. CDR3 DNA sequence: TGTGCCAGCAGTAAGGGGGACTCAGTTAGCACAGATACGCAGTATTTT.

Many counts were recorded for this clonotype. The J gene is TRBJ2-3, the V gene TRBV2; no firm D call. Per the germline V gene, CDR1 is SNHLY and CDR2 is FYNNEI. The CDR3 totals 14 residues. V was clipped by 3 bases and J by 4 bases, with 11 bases between them. The CDR3 is CASSDVGRSDTQYF. CDR3 DNA sequence: TGTGCCAGCAGTGATGTAGGAAGGTCAGATACGCAGTATTTT.

This clonotype was seen repeatedly, ten times or more. The genes are TRBV29-1 and TRBJ1-1, with no clear D. Trimming stripped 4 bases from V and 0 bases from J, with 12 bases between. This CDR3 region has 14 residues. The germline V gene encodes CDR1 SQVTM and CDR2 ANQGSEA. CDR3 sequence reads: CSVVGRTMNTEAFF. The CDR3 DNA reads TGCAGCGTTGTGGGCAGAACCATGAACACTGAAGCTTTCTTT.